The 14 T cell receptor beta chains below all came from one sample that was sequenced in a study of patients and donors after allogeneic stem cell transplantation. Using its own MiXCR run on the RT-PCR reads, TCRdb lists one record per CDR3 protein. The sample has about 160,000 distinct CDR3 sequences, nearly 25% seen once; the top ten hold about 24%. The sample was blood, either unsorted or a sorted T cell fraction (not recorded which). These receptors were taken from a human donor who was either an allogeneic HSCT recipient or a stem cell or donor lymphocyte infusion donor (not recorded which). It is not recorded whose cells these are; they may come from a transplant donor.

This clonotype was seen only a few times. CDR3: CASSLVSKVPRGTYNEQFF. Here the CDR3 DNA reads TGTGCCAGCAGCTTAGTTTCGAAGGTTCCCCGGGGGACTTACAATGAGCAGTTCTTC. The V call is TRBV7-9, the J call TRBJ2-1; maybe TRBD2 (6 bases). The germline gives CDR1 SEHNR, CDR2 FQNEAQ (reference sequence). There are 19 residues in the CDR3. With 1 base removed from V and 4 bases from J, the gap between germline ends came to 23 bases. Full variable domain (remainder filled in from reference TRBV7-9 and TRBJ2-1): DTGVSQNPRHKITKRGQNVTFRCDPISEHNRLYWYRQTLGQGPEFLTYFQNEAQLEKSRLLSDRFSAERPKGSFSTLEIQRTEQGDSAMYLCASSLVSKVPRGTYNEQFFGPGTRLTVL.

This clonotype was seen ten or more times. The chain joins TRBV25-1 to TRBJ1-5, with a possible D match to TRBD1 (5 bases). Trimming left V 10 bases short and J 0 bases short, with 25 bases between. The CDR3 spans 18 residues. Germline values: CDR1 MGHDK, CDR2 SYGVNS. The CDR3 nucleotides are TGTGCCAACATAAACAGGCCTACACTTTACTATAGCAATCAGCCCCAGCATTTT. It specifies CANINRPTLYYSNQPQHF.

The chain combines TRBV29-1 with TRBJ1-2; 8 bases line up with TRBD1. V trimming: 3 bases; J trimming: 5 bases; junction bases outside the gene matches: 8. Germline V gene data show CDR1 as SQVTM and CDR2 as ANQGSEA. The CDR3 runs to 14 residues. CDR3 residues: CSVDIQGAGYGYTF. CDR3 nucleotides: TGCAGCGTTGATATCCAGGGGGCAGGATATGGCTACACCTTC.

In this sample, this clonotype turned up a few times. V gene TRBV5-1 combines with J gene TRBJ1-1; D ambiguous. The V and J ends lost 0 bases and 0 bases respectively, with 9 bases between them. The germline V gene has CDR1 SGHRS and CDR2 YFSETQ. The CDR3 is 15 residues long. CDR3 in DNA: TGCGCCAGCAGCTTGGATGGCGGACTGAACACTGAAGCTTTCTTT. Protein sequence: CASSLDGGLNTEAFF.

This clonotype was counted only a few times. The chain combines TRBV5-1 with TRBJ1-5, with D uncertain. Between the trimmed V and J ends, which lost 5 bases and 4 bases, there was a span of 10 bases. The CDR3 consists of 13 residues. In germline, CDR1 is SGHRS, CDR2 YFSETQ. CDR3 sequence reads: CASRTGINQPQHF. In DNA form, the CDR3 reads TGCGCCAGCAGGACCGGGATTAATCAGCCCCAGCATTTT.

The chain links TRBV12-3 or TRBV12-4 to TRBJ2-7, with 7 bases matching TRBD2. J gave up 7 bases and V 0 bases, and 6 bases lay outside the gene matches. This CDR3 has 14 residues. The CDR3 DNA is TGTGCCAGCAGTTTAGCGGGAGGGATTTGGGAGCAGTACTTC. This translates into CASSLAGGIWEQYF.

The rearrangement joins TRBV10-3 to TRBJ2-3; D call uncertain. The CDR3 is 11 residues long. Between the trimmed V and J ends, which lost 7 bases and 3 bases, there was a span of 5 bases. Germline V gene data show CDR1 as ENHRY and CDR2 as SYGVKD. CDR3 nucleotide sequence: TGTGCCATCATGGCGACAGATACGCAGTATTTT. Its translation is CAIMATDTQYF.

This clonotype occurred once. In DNA, the CDR3 is TGTGCCAGCAGTTACGGGCGGGGGCCCTACGAGCAGTACTTC. It encodes CASSYGRGPYEQYF. This chain joins TRBV6-5 and TRBJ2-7, with a possible D match to TRBD2 (7 bases). Per germline, CDR1 MNHEY and CDR2 SVGAGI. This CDR3 has 14 amino acids. The V and J ends lost 2 bases and 2 bases respectively, with 10 bases between them.

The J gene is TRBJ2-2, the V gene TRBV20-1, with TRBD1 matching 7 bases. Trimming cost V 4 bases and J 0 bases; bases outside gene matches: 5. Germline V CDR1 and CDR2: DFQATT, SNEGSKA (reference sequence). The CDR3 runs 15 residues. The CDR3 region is CSATNDRANTGELFF. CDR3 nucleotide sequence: TGCAGTGCTACCAACGACAGGGCGAACACCGGGGAGCTGTTTTTT.

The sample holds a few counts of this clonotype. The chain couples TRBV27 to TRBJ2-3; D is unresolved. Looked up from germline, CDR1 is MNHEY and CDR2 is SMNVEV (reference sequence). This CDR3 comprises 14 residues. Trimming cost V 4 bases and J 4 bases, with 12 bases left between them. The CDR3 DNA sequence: TGTGCCAGCAGTTCCCAGGTTGAAGCAGATACGCAGTATTTT. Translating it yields CASSSQVEADTQYF.

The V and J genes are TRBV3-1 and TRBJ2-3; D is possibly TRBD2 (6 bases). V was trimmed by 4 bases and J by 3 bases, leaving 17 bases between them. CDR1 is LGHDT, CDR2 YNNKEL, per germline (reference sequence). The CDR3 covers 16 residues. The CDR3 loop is CASSPGTYVATDTQYF. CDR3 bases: TGTGCCAGCAGCCCAGGGACTTACGTGGCGACAGATACGCAGTATTTT.

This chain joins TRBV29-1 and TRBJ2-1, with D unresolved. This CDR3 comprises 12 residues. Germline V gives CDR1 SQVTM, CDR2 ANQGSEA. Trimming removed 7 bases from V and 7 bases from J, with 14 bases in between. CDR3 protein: CSAILNGNEQFF. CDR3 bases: TGCAGCGCGATCTTAAACGGGAATGAGCAGTTCTTC.

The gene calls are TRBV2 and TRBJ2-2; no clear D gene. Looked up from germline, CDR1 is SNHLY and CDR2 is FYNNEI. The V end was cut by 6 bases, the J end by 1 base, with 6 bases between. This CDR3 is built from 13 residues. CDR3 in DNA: TGTGCCAGCAGGGTCGGGAACACCGGGGAGCTGTTTTTT. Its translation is CASRVGNTGELFF.

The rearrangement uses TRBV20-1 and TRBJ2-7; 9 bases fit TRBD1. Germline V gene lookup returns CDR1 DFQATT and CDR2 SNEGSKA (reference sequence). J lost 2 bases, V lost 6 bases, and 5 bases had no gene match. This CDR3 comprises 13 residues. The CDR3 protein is CSARRTGAYEQYF. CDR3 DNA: TGCAGTGCCCGACGGACAGGGGCCTACGAGCAGTACTTC.